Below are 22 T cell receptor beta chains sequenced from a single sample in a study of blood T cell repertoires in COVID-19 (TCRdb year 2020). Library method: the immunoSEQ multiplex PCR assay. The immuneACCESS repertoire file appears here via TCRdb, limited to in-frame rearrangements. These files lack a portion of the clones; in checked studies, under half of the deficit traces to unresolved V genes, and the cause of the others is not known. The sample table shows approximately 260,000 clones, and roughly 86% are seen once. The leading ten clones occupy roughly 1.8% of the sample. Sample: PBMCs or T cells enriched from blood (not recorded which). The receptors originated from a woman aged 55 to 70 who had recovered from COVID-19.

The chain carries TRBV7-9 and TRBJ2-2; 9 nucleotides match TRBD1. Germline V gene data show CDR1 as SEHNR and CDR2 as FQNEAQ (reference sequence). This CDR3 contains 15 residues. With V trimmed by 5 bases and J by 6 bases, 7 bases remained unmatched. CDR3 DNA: TGTGCCAGCAGCCAAACAGGGGGCGCGTCCGGGGAGCTGTTTTTT. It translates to CASSQTGGASGELFF.

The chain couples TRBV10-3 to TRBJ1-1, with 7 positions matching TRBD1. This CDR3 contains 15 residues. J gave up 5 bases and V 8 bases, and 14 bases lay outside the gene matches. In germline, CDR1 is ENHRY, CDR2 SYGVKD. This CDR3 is CAIGPRTGRETEAFF. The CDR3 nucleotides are TGTGCCATCGGGCCCCGGACAGGTCGTGAAACTGAAGCTTTCTTT.

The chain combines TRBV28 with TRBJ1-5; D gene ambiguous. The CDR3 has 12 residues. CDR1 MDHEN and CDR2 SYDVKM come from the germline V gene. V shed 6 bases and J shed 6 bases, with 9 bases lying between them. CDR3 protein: CASSLTTQPQHF. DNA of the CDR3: TGTGCCAGCAGCTTAACAACTCAGCCCCAGCATTTT.

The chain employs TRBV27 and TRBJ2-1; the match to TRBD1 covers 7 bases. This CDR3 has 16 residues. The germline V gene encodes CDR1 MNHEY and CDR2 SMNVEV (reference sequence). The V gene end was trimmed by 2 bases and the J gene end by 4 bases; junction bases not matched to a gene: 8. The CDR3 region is CASSLDRQGKYNEQFF. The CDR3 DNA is TGTGCCAGCAGTTTAGACCGACAGGGCAAATACAATGAGCAGTTCTTC.

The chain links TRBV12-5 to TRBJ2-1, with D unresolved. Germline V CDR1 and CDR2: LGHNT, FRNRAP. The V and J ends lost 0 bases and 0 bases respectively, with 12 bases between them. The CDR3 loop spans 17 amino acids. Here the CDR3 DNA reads TGTGCTAGTGGTTTGGTCAGCGCCAAGACCTCCTACAATGAGCAGTTCTTC. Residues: CASGLVSAKTSYNEQFF.

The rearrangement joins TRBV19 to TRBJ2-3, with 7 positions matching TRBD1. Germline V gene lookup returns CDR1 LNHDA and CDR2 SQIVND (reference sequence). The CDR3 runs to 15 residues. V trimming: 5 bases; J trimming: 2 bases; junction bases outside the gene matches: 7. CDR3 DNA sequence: TGTGCCAGTAGTCAACAGGGGCCTGCCACAGATACGCAGTATTTT. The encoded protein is CASSQQGPATDTQYF.

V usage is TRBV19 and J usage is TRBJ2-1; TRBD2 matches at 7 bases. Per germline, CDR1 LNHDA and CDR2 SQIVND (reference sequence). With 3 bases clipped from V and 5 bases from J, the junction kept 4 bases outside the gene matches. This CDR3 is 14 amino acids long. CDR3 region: CASSIGDYNNEQFF. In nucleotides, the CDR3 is TGTGCCAGTAGTATTGGGGACTACAACAATGAGCAGTTCTTC.

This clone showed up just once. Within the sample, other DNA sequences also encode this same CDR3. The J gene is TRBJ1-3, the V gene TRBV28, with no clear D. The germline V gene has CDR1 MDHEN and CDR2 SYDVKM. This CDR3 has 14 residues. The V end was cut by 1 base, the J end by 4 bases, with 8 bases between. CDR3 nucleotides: TGTGCCAGCAGTTTATCAGGCTCCGGAAACACCATATATTTT. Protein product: CASSLSGSGNTIYF.

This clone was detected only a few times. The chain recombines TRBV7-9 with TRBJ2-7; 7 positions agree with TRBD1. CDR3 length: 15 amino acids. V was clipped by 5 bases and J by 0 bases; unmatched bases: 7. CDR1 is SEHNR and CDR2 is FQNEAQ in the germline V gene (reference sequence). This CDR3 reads CASSRQGENSYEQYF. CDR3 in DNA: TGTGCCAGCAGCCGCCAGGGGGAAAACTCCTACGAGCAGTACTTC.

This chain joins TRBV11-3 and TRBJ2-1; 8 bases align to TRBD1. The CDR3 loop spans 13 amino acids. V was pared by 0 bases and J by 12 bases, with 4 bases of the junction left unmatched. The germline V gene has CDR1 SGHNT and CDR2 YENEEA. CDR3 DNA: TGTGCCAGCAGCTTAGAACCAGGGGGCGGGCAGTTCTTC. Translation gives CASSLEPGGGQFF.

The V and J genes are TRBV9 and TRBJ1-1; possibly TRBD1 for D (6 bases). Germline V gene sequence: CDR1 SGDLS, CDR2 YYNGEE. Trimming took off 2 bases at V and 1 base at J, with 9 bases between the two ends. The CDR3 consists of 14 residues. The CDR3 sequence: CASSVGRGNTEAFF. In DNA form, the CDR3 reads TGTGCCAGCAGCGTTGGCAGGGGGAACACTGAAGCTTTCTTT. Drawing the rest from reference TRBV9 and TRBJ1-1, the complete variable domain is DSGVTQTPKHLITATGQRVTLRCSPRSGDLSVYWYQQSLDQGLQFLIQYYNGEERAKGNILERFSAQQFPDLHSELNLSSLELGDSALYFCASSVGRGNTEAFFGQGTRLTVV.

CDR3 in amino acids: CASSRDRASEKLFF. The DNA for the CDR3 is TGTGCCAGCAGCAGGGACAGGGCTAGTGAAAAACTGTTTTTT. The chain combines TRBV7-9 with TRBJ1-4; 9 positions match TRBD1. V lost 5 bases to trimming and J lost 7 bases; unmatched junction nucleotides: 5. This CDR3 is built from 14 residues. Germline-derived CDR1 and CDR2 are SEHNR and FQNEAQ (reference sequence).

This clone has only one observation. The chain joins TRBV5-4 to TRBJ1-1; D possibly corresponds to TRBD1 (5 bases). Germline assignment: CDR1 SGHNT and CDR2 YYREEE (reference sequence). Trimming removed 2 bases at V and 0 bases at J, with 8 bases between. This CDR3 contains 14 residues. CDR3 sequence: CASSLGVVNTEAFF. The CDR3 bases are TGTGCCAGCAGCTTAGGGGTTGTGAACACTGAAGCTTTCTTT.

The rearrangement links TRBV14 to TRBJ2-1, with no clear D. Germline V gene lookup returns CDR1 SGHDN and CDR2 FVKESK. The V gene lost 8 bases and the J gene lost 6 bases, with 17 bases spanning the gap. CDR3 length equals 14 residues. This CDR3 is CASQALGSPNEQFF. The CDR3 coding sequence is TGTGCCAGCCAGGCGCTCGGTTCTCCCAATGAGCAGTTCTTC.

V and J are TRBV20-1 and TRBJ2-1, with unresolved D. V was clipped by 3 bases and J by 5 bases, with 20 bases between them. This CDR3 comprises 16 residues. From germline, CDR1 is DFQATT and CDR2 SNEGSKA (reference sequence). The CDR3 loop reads CSASYLHSQVNNEQFF. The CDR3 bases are TGCAGTGCTAGTTATCTTCACTCCCAGGTAAACAATGAGCAGTTCTTC.

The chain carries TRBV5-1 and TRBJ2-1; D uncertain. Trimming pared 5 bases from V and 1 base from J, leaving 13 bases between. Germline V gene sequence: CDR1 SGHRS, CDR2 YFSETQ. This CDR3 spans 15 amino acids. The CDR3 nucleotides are TGCGCCAGCAGAGTGGAACAGCCGTCCTACAATGAGCAGTTCTTC. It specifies CASRVEQPSYNEQFF.

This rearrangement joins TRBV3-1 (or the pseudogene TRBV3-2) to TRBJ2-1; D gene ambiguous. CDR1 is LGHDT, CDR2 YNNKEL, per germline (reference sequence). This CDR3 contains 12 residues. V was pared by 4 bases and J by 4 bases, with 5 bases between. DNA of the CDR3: TGTGCCAGCAGCCCCGGTTACAATGAGCAGTTCTTC. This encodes CASSPGYNEQFF.

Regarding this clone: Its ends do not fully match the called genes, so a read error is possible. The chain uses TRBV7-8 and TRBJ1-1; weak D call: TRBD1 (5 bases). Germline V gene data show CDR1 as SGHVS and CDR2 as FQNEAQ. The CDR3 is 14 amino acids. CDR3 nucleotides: TGTGCCAGCAACTTAGGCGGGGCGAACACTGAAGCTTTCTTT. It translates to CASNLGGANTEAFF.

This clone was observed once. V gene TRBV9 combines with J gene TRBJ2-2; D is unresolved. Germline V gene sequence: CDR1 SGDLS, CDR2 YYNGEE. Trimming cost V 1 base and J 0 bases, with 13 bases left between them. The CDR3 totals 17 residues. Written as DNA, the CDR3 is TGTGCCAGCAGCGTACCTGAGACTGACGCGAACACCGGGGAGCTGTTTTTT. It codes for CASSVPETDANTGELFF.

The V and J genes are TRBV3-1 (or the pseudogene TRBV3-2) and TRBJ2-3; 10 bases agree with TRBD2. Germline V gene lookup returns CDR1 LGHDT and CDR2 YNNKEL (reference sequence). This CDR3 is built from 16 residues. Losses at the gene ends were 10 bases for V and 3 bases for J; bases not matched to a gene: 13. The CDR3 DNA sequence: TGTGCCACCCATGATAGCGGGAGGAGGAGGACAGATACGCAGTATTTT. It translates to CATHDSGRRRTDTQYF.

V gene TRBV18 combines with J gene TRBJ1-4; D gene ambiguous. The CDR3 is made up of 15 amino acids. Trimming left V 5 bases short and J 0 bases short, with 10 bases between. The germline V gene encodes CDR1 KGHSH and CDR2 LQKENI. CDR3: CASSGPAATNEKLFF. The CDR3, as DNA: TGTGCCAGCTCAGGGCCGGCTGCAACTAATGAAAAACTGTTTTTT. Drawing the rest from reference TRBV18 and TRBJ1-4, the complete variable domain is NAGVMQNPRHLVRRRGQEARLRCSPMKGHSHVYWYRQLPEEGLKFMVYLQKENIIDESGMPKERFSAEFPKEGPSILRIQQVVRGDSAAYFCASSGPAATNEKLFFGSGTQLSVL.

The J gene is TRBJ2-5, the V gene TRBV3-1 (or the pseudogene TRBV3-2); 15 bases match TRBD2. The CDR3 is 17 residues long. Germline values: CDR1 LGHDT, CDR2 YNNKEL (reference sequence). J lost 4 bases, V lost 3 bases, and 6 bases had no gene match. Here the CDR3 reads CASSQIGLAGGPETQYF. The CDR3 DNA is TGTGCCAGCAGCCAGATAGGACTAGCGGGGGGGCCAGAGACCCAGTACTTC.